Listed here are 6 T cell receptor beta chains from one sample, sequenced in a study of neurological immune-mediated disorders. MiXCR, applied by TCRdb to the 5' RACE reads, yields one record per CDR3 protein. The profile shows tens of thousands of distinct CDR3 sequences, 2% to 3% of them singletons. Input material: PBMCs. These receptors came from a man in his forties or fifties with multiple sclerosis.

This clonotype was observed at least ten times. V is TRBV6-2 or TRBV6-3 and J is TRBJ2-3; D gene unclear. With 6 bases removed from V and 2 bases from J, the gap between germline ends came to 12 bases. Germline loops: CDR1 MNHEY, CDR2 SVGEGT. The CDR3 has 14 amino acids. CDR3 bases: TGTGCCAGCAGCCCCCTCCAGGACACAGATACGCAGTATTTT. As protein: CASSPLQDTDTQYF.

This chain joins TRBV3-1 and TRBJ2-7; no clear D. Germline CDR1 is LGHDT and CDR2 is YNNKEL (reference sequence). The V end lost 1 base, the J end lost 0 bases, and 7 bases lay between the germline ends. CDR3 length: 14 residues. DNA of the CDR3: TGTGCCAGCAGCCAAGTTGCAGGCTCCTACGAGCAGTACTTC. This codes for CASSQVAGSYEQYF.

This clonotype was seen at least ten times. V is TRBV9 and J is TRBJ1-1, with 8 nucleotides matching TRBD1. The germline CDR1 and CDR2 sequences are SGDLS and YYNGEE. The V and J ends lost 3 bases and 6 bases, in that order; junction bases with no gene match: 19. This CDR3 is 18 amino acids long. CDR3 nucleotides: TGTGCCAGCAGCGCAGACCGTGGACAGGGAGGGTGGGAGGCTGAAGCTTTCTTT. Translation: CASSADRGQGGWEAEAFF.

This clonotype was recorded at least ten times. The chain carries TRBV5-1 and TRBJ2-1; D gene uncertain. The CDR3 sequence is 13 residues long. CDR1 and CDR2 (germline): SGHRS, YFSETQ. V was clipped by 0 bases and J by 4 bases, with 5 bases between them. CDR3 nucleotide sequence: TGCGCCAGCAGCTTGGGGGGTTACAATGAGCAGTTCTTC. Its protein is CASSLGGYNEQFF.

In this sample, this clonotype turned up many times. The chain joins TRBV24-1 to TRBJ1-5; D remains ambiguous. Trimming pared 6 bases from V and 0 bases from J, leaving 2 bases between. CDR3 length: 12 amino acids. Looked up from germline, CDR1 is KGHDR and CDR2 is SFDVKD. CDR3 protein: CATSFSNQPQHF. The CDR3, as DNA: TGTGCCACCAGTTTTAGCAATCAGCCCCAGCATTTT.

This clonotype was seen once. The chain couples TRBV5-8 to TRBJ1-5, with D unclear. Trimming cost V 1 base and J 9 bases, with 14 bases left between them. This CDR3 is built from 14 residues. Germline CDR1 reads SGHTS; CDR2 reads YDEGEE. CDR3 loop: CASSLTAAVRPQHF. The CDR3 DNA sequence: TGTGCCAGCAGCTTGACGGCAGCGGTTCGGCCCCAGCATTTT.